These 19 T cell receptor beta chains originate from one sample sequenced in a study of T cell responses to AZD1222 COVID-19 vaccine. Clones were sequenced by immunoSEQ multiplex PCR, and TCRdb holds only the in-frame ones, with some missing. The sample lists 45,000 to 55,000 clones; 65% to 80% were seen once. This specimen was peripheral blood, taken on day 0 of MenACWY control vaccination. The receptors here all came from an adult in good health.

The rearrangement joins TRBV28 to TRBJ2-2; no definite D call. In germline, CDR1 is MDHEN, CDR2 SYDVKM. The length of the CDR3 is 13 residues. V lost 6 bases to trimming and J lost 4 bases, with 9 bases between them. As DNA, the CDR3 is TGTGCCAGCAGACGACCGTTCACCGGGGAGCTGTTTTTT. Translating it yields CASRRPFTGELFF.

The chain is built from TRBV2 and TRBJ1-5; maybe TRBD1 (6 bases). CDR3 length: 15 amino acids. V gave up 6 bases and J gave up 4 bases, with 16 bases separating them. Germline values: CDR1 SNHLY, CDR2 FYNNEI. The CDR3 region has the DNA TGTGCCAGCAGCGTAACGGGGGCAGGGAATCAGCCCCAGCATTTT. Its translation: CASSVTGAGNQPQHF.

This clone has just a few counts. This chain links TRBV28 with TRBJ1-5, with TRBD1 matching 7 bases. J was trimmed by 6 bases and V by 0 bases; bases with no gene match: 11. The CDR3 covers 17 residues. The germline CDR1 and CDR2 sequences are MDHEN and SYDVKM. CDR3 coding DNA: TGTGCCAGCAGTTTATGGGGCCGAGGGGGCGCGGGTCAGCCCCAGCATTTT. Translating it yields CASSLWGRGGAGQPQHF.

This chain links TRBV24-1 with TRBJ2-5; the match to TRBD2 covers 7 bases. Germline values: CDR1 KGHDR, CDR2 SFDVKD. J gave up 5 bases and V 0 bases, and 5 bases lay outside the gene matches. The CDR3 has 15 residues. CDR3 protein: CATSDLASGGETQYF. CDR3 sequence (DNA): TGTGCCACCAGTGATTTGGCTAGCGGAGGGGAGACCCAGTACTTC.

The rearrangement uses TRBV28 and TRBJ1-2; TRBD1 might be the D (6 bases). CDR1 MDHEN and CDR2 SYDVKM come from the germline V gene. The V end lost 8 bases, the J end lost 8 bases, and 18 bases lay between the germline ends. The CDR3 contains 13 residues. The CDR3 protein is CASVSRRGVGYTF. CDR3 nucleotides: TGTGCCAGCGTGTCCCGAAGGGGGGTAGGCTACACCTTC.

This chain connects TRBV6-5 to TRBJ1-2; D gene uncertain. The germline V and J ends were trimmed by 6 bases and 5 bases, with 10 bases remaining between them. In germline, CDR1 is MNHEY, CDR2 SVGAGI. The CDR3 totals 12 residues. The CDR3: CASSQDSYGYTF. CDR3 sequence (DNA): TGTGCCAGCAGCCAGGACTCATATGGCTACACCTTC.

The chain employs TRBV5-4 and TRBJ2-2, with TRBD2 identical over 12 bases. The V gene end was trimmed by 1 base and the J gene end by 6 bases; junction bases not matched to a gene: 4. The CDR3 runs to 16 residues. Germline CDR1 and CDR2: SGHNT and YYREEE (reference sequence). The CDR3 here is CASSLTSGGPPGELFF. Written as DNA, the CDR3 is TGTGCCAGCAGCTTGACTAGCGGGGGGCCCCCCGGGGAGCTGTTTTTT.

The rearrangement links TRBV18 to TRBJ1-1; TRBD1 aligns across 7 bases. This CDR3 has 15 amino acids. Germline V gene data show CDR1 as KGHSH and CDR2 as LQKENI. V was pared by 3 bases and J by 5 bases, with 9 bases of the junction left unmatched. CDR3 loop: CASSPRGRGSTEAFF. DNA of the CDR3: TGTGCCAGCTCACCGAGGGGGCGAGGGTCGACTGAAGCTTTCTTT.

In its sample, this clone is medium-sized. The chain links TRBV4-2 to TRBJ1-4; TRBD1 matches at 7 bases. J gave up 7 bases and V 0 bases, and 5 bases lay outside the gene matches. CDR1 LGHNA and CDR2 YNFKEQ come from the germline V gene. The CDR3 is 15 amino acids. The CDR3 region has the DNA TGTGCCAGCAGCCAAGATGCAGGGGGGAGTGAAAAACTGTTTTTT. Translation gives CASSQDAGGSEKLFF.

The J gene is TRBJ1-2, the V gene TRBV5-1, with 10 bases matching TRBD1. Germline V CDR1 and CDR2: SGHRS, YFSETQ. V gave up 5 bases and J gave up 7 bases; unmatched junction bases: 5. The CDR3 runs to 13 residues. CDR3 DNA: TGCGCCAGCAGTCCGGGACAGGGGTTTGGCTACACCTTC. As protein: CASSPGQGFGYTF.

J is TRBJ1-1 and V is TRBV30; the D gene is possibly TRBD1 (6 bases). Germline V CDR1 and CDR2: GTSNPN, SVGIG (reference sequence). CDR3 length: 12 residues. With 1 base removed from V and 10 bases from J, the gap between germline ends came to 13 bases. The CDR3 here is CAWSEGDLRAFF. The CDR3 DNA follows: TGTGCCTGGAGTGAGGGGGACTTGAGAGCTTTCTTT.

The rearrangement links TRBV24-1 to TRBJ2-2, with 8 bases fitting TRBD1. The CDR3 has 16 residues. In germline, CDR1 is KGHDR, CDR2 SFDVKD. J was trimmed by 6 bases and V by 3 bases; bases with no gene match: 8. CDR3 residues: CATSDPAGGSAGELFF. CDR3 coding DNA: TGTGCCACCAGTGATCCCGCAGGGGGCAGTGCCGGGGAGCTGTTTTTT.

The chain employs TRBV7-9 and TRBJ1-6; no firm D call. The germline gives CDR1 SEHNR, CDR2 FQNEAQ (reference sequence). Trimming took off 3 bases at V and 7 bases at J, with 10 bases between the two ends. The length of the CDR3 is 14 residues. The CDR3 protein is CASSLTGSNSPLHF. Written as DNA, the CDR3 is TGTGCCAGCAGCTTGACGGGGAGCAATTCACCCCTCCACTTT.

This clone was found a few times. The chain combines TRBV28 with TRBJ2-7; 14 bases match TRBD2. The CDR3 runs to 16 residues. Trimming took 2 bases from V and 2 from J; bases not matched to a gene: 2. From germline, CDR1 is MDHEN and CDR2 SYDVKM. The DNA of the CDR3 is TGTGCCAGCAGTTTAATGGGACTAGCGGGGGCCTACGAGCAGTACTTC. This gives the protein CASSLMGLAGAYEQYF. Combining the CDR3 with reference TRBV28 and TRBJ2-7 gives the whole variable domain DVKVTQSSRYLVKRTGEKVFLECVQDMDHENMFWYRQDPGLGLRLIYFSYDVKMKEKGDIPEGYSVSREKKERFSLILESASTNQTSMYLCASSLMGLAGAYEQYFGPGTRLTVT.

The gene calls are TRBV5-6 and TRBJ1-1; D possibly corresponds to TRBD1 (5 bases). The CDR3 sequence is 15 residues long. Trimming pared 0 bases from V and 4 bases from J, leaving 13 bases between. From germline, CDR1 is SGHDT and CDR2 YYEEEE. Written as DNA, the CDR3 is TGTGCCAGCAGCTTGGGCGCAGGGTTGGGCACTGAAGCTTTCTTT. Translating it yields CASSLGAGLGTEAFF.

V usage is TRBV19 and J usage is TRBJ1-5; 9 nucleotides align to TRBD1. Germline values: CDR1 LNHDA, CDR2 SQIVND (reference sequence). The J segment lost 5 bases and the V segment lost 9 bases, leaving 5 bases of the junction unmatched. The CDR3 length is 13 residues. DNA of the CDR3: TGTGCCAGCCAGGGACAGGGTGATCAGCCCCAGCATTTT. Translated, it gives CASQGQGDQPQHF.

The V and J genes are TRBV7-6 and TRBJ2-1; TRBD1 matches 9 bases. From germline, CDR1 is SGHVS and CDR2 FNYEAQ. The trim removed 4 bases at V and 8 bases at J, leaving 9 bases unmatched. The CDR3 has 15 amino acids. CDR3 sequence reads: CASSSSGTGTDEQFF. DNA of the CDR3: TGTGCCAGCAGCTCCTCCGGGACAGGGACCGATGAGCAGTTCTTC.

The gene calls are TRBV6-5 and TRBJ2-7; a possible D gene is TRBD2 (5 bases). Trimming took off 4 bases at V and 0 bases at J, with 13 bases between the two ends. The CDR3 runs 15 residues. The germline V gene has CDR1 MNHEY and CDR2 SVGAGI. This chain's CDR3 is CASSSGSGGSYEQYF. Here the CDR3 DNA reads TGTGCCAGCAGTTCGGGCAGCGGCGGCTCCTACGAGCAGTACTTC.

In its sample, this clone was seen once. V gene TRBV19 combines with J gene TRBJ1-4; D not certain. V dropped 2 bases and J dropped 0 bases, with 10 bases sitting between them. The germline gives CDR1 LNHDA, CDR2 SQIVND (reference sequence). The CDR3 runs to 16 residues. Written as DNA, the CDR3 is TGTGCCAGTAGTATAACAGCTACCTCAACTAATGAAAAACTGTTTTTT. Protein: CASSITATSTNEKLFF.